This passage covers 2 T cell receptor beta chains from one sample sequenced in a study of blood T cell repertoires in COVID-19. Assay used: immunoSEQ multiplex PCR; TCRdb lists only in-frame clones, some missing. The data show some 520,000 clones, approximately 89% seen once. Specimen: peripheral blood. The receptors were gathered from a man aged 18 to 30 with COVID-19, enrolled during active disease.

The rearrangement links TRBV7-2 to TRBJ2-2; 10 bases line up with TRBD1. V lost 7 bases and J lost 5; bases outside the gene matches: 4. CDR3 length: 14 amino acids. Per germline, CDR1 SGHTA and CDR2 FQGNSA. The CDR3 DNA follows: TGTGCCAGCACCGACAGGGGGCTTACCGGGGAGCTGTTTTTT. Amino acid sequence: CASTDRGLTGELFF.

Remarks on this clone: The same CDR3 can be traced to other DNA sequences in this sample. The rearrangement uses TRBV13 and TRBJ2-7; TRBD2 matches 11 bases. V was pared by 0 bases and J by 2 bases, with 0 bases of the junction left unmatched. The CDR3 covers 15 residues. Germline lookup yields CDR1 PRHDT and CDR2 FYEKMQ (reference sequence). This CDR3 is CASSLGLAGAYEQYF. The CDR3 DNA reads as TGTGCCAGCAGCTTAGGACTAGCGGGGGCCTACGAGCAGTACTTC.